The rows below give T cell receptor beta chains drawn from one sample of a study of cytomegalovirus exposure and HLA in healthy donors. The assay was immunoSEQ multiplex PCR, and TCRdb's table has in-frame clones only and misses some. Its table lists some 40,000 clones. Sequenced material: PBMCs. Receptors were obtained from a human donor in good health. Both conserved end residues are part of each CDR3. A D gene is named only where the DNA matches it firmly. Clone size is given for some rows only: seen once, a few or many times, or a class if the clone is expanded.

V	size	D	J	CDR3	DNA
TRBV2	.	.	TRBJ1-1	CASRTGENTEAFF	TGTGCCAGCCGGACGGGAGAGAACACTGAAGCCTTCTTT
TRBV19	.	TRBD2	TRBJ2-3	CASSWTSGGGDTQYF	TGTGCCAGTAGTTGGACTAGCGGGGGGGGAGATACGCAGTATTTT
TRBV5-1	.	TRBD1	TRBJ1-4	CASSYQGADEKLFF	TGCGCCAGCAGCTACCAGGGGGCTGATGAAAAACTGTTTTTT
TRBV9	.	.	TRBJ2-3	CASSGGRGADTQYF	TGTGCCAGCAGCGGTGGCAGGGGGGCAGATACGCAGTATTTT
TRBV7-8	.	TRBD1	TRBJ2-3	CASSWAGTASTDTQYF	TGTGCCAGCAGCTGGGCCGGGACAGCGAGCACAGATACGCAGTATTTT
TRBV15	.	.	TRBJ2-7	CATKYSQAAYEQYF	TGTGCCACCAAGTACTCACAGGCTGCCTACGAGCAGTACTTC
TRBV11-1	.	.	TRBJ2-1	CASSPQRDNEQFF	TGTGCCAGCAGCCCCCAACGAGACAATGAGCAGTTCTTC
TRBV30	.	.	TRBJ1-5	CAWSGDRHSNQPQHF	TGTGCCTGGAGTGGCGACAGGCATAGCAATCAGCCCCAGCATTTT
TRBV14	.	.	TRBJ1-2	CASSQESASGYGYTF	TGTGCCAGCAGCCAAGAGTCAGCCAGCGGTTATGGCTACACCTTC
TRBV19	.	TRBD1	TRBJ1-4	CASSPTPGQGLSEEKLFF	TGTGCCAGTAGTCCGACTCCGGGACAGGGGTTAAGCGAAGAAAAACTGTTTTTT
TRBV6-6	.	.	TRBJ1-5	CASSIREVQPQHF	TGTGCCAGCAGTATCAGGGAAGTGCAGCCCCAGCATTTT
TRBV5-1	.	.	TRBJ1-1	CASSLDEALQGTNTEAFF	TGCGCCAGCAGCTTGGATGAGGCGCTACAGGGAACCAACACTGAAGCTTTCTTT
TRBV19	.	.	TRBJ2-6	CASSEPSSGANVLTF	TGTGCCAGTAGCGAACCGAGCTCTGGGGCCAACGTCCTGACTTTC
TRBV7-9	medium-sized	.	TRBJ2-1	CASSPTRLAGSYNEQFF	TGTGCCAGCAGTCCTACTCGGCTAGCAGGCTCCTACAATGAGCAGTTCTTC
TRBV18	.	TRBD2	TRBJ2-3	CASSPQPSGGTVMGDTQYF	TGTGCCAGCTCACCACAACCTAGCGGGGGAACTGTGATGGGAGATACGCAGTATTTT
TRBV28	.	TRBD1	TRBJ1-1	CASSLLDRVPEAFF	TGTGCCAGCAGTTTACTTGACAGGGTTCCTGAAGCTTTCTTT
TRBV18	.	.	TRBJ1-5	CASSPLAGFSNQPQHF	TGTGCCAGCTCACCACTGGCAGGGTTTAGCAATCAGCCCCAGCATTTT
TRBV27	.	.	TRBJ2-3	CASSLLGSSTDTQYF	TGTGCCAGCAGTTTATTGGGCAGTAGCACAGATACGCAGTATTTT
TRBV2	.	TRBD2	TRBJ2-5	CASSDIQGLGETQYF	TGTGCCAGCAGTGACATACAGGGACTAGGAGAGACCCAGTACTTC
TRBV5-1	.	TRBD1	TRBJ1-6	CASSLFPTGGNSPLHF	TGCGCCAGCAGCTTGTTCCCGACAGGGGGGAATTCACCCCTCCACTTT
TRBV28	.	.	TRBJ1-1	CASIPSLRAEAFF	TGTGCCAGCATTCCTAGCCTTCGGGCTGAAGCTTTCTTT
TRBV30	.	TRBD1	TRBJ1-6	CAYNDRGNSPLHF	TGTGCCTACAACGACAGGGGGAATTCACCCCTCCACTTT
TRBV30	.	TRBD1	TRBJ1-6	CAWSIGDRDNSPLHF	TGTGCCTGGAGTATCGGGGACAGGGACAATTCACCCCTCCACTTT
TRBV2	.	.	TRBJ2-7	CASSEGWRISYEQYF	TGTGCCAGCAGTGAAGGGTGGAGGATCTCCTACGAGCAGTACTTC
TRBV11-2	.	TRBD1	TRBJ1-1	CASSLVRQGGEAFF	TGTGCCAGCAGCTTAGTGCGGCAGGGGGGTGAAGCTTTCTTT
TRBV28	.	.	TRBJ2-1	CASSLGGAGSYNEQFF	TGTGCCAGCAGTTTAGGGGGGGCTGGCTCCTACAATGAGCAGTTCTTC
TRBV4-1	.	TRBD2	TRBJ2-5	CASSQDWLAGQETQYF	TGCGCCAGCAGCCAAGATTGGCTAGCGGGGCAAGAGACCCAGTACTTC
TRBV7-2	.	TRBD1	TRBJ1-2	CASSSDRVYGYTF	TGTGCCAGCAGCAGCGACAGGGTCTATGGCTACACCTTC
TRBV11-3	.	TRBD2	TRBJ2-1	CASSPAGGGAYNEQFF	TGTGCCAGCAGCCCGGCGGGGGGCGGGGCCTACAATGAGCAGTTCTTC
TRBV19	.	.	TRBJ2-2	CASSIWQSGELFF	TGTGCCAGTAGTATATGGCAATCGGGGGAGCTGTTTTTT
TRBV5-1	.	TRBD1	TRBJ2-7	CASSLLPGQTYYEQYF	TGCGCCAGCAGCTTGCTACCGGGACAGACTTACTACGAGCAGTACTTC
TRBV15	.	TRBD1	TRBJ1-6	CATSRPGTGRSPLHF	TGTGCCACCAGCAGACCCGGGACAGGGCGATCACCCCTCCACTTT
TRBV10-3	.	.	TRBJ2-7	CAISEGADAYEQYF	TGTGCCATCAGTGAGGGGGCAGACGCCTACGAGCAGTACTTC
TRBV7-3	.	TRBD1	TRBJ1-1	CASRSTGATTEAFF	TGTGCCAGCAGATCGACAGGGGCCACCACTGAAGCTTTCTTT
TRBV7-6	.	TRBD2	TRBJ2-5	CASSLYLAGEETQYF	TGTGCCAGCAGCTTGTATCTAGCGGGGGAAGAGACCCAGTACTTC
TRBV10-1	.	.	TRBJ2-7	CASSETVSSYEQYF	TGCGCCAGCAGTGAAACCGTGAGCTCCTACGAGCAGTACTTC
TRBV30	.	.	TRBJ2-7	CAWGGFSYEQYF	TGTGCCTGGGGAGGTTTCTCCTACGAGCAGTACTTC
TRBV6-5	.	.	TRBJ2-7	CASSWAGSAYEQYF	TGTGCCAGCAGTTGGGCAGGTTCGGCCTACGAGCAGTACTTC
TRBV30	.	.	TRBJ2-7	CAWERGAGSYEQYF	TGTGCCTGGGAAAGAGGTGCCGGATCCTACGAGCAGTACTTC
TRBV5-4	.	.	TRBJ2-5	CASSLGQGRTETQYF	TGTGCCAGCAGCTTGGGCCAGGGGCGTACAGAGACCCAGTACTTC
TRBV5-4	.	.	TRBJ2-3	CASSLGQSTDTQYF	TGTGCCAGCAGCTTGGGGCAGAGCACAGATACGCAGTATTTT
TRBV29-1	.	TRBD1	TRBJ1-1	CSVGGGRNYNEAFF	TGCAGCGTTGGAGGGGGCAGGAACTATAATGAAGCTTTCTTT
TRBV11-2	.	.	TRBJ2-7	CASSLDRGSYEQYF	TGTGCCAGCAGCTTAGATAGGGGATCCTACGAGCAGTACTTC
TRBV9	.	.	TRBJ2-3	CASSDPTVTDTQYF	TGTGCCAGCAGCGATCCGACAGTCACAGATACGCAGTATTTT
TRBV28	.	.	TRBJ1-1	CASSTWTADEAFF	TGTGCCAGCAGTACCTGGACAGCAGATGAAGCTTTCTTT
TRBV6-5	.	TRBD1	TRBJ1-5	CASSPDRGGNQPQHF	TGTGCCAGCAGTCCAGACAGGGGAGGCAATCAGCCCCAGCATTTT
TRBV7-9	.	.	TRBJ1-2	CASTGLLRNYGYTF	TGTGCCAGCACCGGGTTGCTTAGGAACTATGGCTACACCTTC
TRBV2	.	.	TRBJ1-1	CASSTDTNTEAFF	TGTGCCAGCAGCACGGACACAAACACTGAAGCTTTCTTT
TRBV5-1	.	.	TRBJ2-5	CASSLKTGGETQYF	TGCGCCAGCAGCTTGAAGACCGGAGGGGAGACCCAGTACTTC
TRBV7-6	.	.	TRBJ2-7	CASSPIQGSEQYF	TGTGCCAGCAGCCCTATTCAGGGCTCCGAGCAGTACTTC